This TCR beta chain was profiled in a study of blood T cell repertoires in COVID-19. Study context: Donors in the United States, Italy and Spain gave samples during acute or convalescent COVID-19. Sample material is recorded as cDNA or gDNA derived from T cells, B-cell-depleted T cells, or PBMCs.

Seattle cases were enrolled at active infection and followed longitudinally. Authors' analysis steps: For nucleated cells, counts were estimated from reference gene primer amplification. Clones were read by immunoSEQ multiplex PCR, and TCRdb kept only the in-frame ones, dropping some. That table furnishes V, J and clone size, whereas the DNA furnished D and trimming. Of hundreds of thousands of clones in the sample, over 80% were seen once. The germline V gene encodes CDR1 SGHNT and CDR2 YYREEE (reference sequence). This CDR3 comprises 16 residues. V was clipped by 4 bases and J by 5 bases; unmatched bases: 12.

J is TRBJ2-1 and V is TRBV5-4, with TRBD2 identical over 7 bases. Material for sequencing was peripheral blood. The TCR comes from a young woman with COVID-19, enrolled during active disease. CDR3 amino acids: CASSAGVAGLNNEQFF. The CDR3 region has the DNA TGTGCCAGCAGCGCGGGGGTAGCTGGGCTTAACAATGAGCAGTTCTTC.